Below are 19 T cell receptor beta chains sequenced from a single sample in a study of cytomegalovirus exposure and HLA in healthy donors. The PCR ran on 60 Vbeta and 13 Jbeta primers. TCRdb's copy holds only in-frame clones and misses some; the assay was immunoSEQ multiplex PCR. The table records some 120,000 clones, 76% of them present only once. The source material was PBMCs. These receptors all come from a man aged 50 to 60 in good health and CMV-seronegative.

This rearrangement joins TRBV5-3 to TRBJ1-1; weak D call: TRBD1 (5 bases). TRBV5-3 counts as an open reading frame of uncertain function. Between the trimmed V and J ends, which lost 4 bases and 0 bases, there was a span of 22 bases. The CDR3 consists of 18 residues. Written as DNA, the CDR3 is TGTGCCAGAAGCCCCTGGGGGGGATTAGCATCTATGAACACTGAAGCTTTCTTT. Translated: CARSPWGGLASMNTEAFF.

This clone has more than one count but fewer than ten. V and J are TRBV2 and TRBJ2-4; D not resolved. Looked up from germline, CDR1 is SNHLY and CDR2 is FYNNEI. The V and J ends lost 8 bases and 2 bases respectively, with 10 bases between them. The CDR3 is 13 residues long. The CDR3 is CASSVETKNIQYF. As DNA, the CDR3 is TGTGCCAGCTCCGTAGAAACCAAAAACATTCAGTACTTC.

The chain uses TRBV30 and TRBJ1-2; weak D call: TRBD1 (6 bases). This CDR3 region has 13 residues. V shed 3 bases and J shed 5 bases, with 13 bases lying between them. Per the germline V gene, CDR1 is GTSNPN and CDR2 is SVGIG (reference sequence). CDR3 residues: CAWSDGQGYGYTF. The DNA of the CDR3 is TGTGCCTGGAGCGATGGGCAGGGGTATGGCTACACCTTC.

The chain is built from TRBV7-2 and TRBJ2-3, with D possibly matching TRBD2 (5 bases). The V end was cut by 5 bases, the J end by 6 bases, with 18 bases between. CDR1 SGHTA and CDR2 FQGNSA come from the germline V gene. The CDR3 spans 15 residues. Written as DNA, the CDR3 is TGTGCCAGCAGCCGCGAGGGCACGCGAATCGATACGCAGTATTTT. Protein product: CASSREGTRIDTQYF.

The chain recombines TRBV28 with TRBJ1-1, with a tentative D call TRBD1 (5 bases). This CDR3 contains 14 residues. Germline V gives CDR1 MDHEN, CDR2 SYDVKM. V was clipped by 3 bases and J by 1 base, with 9 bases between them. The CDR3 sequence: CASSFWGKNTEAFF. CDR3 bases: TGTGCCAGCAGTTTTTGGGGCAAGAACACTGAAGCTTTCTTT.

This clone was seen a single time. This rearrangement joins TRBV6-5 to TRBJ1-5; 7 bases align to TRBD1. The ends lost 6 bases at V and 5 bases at J; junction bases unmatched: 10. This CDR3 has 15 amino acids. Germline loops: CDR1 MNHEY, CDR2 SVGAGI. The CDR3 nucleotides read TGTGCCAGCAGCGCACGGTCCAGGGGGGATCAGCCCCAGCATTTT. Translated: CASSARSRGDQPQHF.

The chain links TRBV6-5 to TRBJ1-2; D might be TRBD1 (5 bases). Germline CDR1 reads MNHEY; CDR2 reads SVGAGI. The CDR3 consists of 14 residues. V was shortened by 0 bases and J by 5 bases, with 10 bases between the two germline ends. The CDR3 loop is CASSYSSGRYGYTF. CDR3 in DNA: TGTGCCAGCAGTTACTCCTCAGGGCGTTATGGCTACACCTTC.

A few counts support this clone. The chain joins TRBV4-1 to TRBJ2-1, with D unresolved. V was trimmed by 2 bases and J by 4 bases, leaving 3 bases between them. The CDR3 spans 12 residues. Looked up from germline, CDR1 is MGHRA and CDR2 is YSYEKL. CDR3 in amino acids: CASSQLYNEQFF. For the CDR3, the DNA is TGCGCCAGCAGCCAACTATACAATGAGCAGTTCTTC.

A few counts support this clone. The J gene is TRBJ2-7, the V gene TRBV7-9; D might be TRBD1 (6 bases). The CDR3 length is 12 residues. Germline assignment: CDR1 SEHNR and CDR2 FQNEAQ (reference sequence). V was trimmed by 5 bases and J by 8 bases, leaving 13 bases between them. The CDR3 is CASSMGQGQQYV. In DNA form, the CDR3 reads TGTGCCAGCAGCATGGGACAAGGTCAGCAGTACGTC.

The table lists this clone with a count of one. The CDR3 DNA reads TGTGCCAGCAGTGGGGCAGGGGGCGCCTACGAGCAGTACTTC. This codes for CASSGAGGAYEQYF. This sequence joins TRBV6-1 and TRBJ2-7; 8 nucleotides line up with TRBD1. With 4 bases clipped from V and 2 bases from J, the junction kept 4 bases outside the gene matches. This CDR3 has 14 residues. Germline lookup yields CDR1 MNHNS and CDR2 SASEGT.

The J gene is TRBJ1-3, the V gene TRBV5-4; D is perhaps TRBD1 (6 bases). Germline V CDR1 and CDR2: SGHNT, YYREEE (reference sequence). CDR3 size: 16 residues. V shed 3 bases and J shed 1 base, with 14 bases lying between them. CDR3 residues: CASSSEGGQSGNTIYF. The CDR3 nucleotides are TGTGCCAGCAGCTCAGAGGGGGGGCAATCTGGAAACACCATATATTTT.

J is TRBJ1-4 and V is TRBV27; the D gene is possibly TRBD1 (5 bases). CDR3 length equals 15 residues. Germline assignment: CDR1 MNHEY and CDR2 SMNVEV (reference sequence). V lost 5 bases to trimming and J lost 8 bases, with 18 bases between them. CDR3 in DNA: TGTGCCAGCAGTCCCGCCGGGGGGTCATGGGAAAAACTGTTTTTT. This encodes CASSPAGGSWEKLFF.

The chain carries TRBV27 and TRBJ2-1; the D gene is possibly TRBD1 (6 bases). Trimming pared 2 bases from V and 4 bases from J, leaving 12 bases between. Germline V gene sequence: CDR1 MNHEY, CDR2 SMNVEV (reference sequence). This CDR3 is built from 15 residues. The CDR3 region has the DNA TGTGCCAGCAGTTTAATCTCGCAGGGGTACAATGAGCAGTTCTTC. It translates to CASSLISQGYNEQFF.

The rearrangement uses TRBV19 and TRBJ1-5; possible D gene TRBD1, 6 bases. Germline values: CDR1 LNHDA, CDR2 SQIVND (reference sequence). This CDR3 has 13 amino acids. V was trimmed by 6 bases and J by 6 bases, leaving 12 bases between them. This CDR3 reads CASRNRETQPQHF. In nucleotides, the CDR3 is TGTGCCAGTAGGAACAGGGAGACTCAGCCCCAGCATTTT. The whole variable domain, remainder taken from reference TRBV19 and TRBJ1-5, is DGGITQSPKYLFRKEGQNVTLSCEQNLNHDAMYWYRQDPGQGLRLIYYSQIVNDFQKGDIAEGYSVSREKKESFPLTVTSAQKNPTAFYLCASRNRETQPQHFGDGTRLSIL.

The gene calls are TRBV10-3 and TRBJ1-6, with 7 bases matching TRBD1. CDR3 size: 14 residues. Germline V gene lookup returns CDR1 ENHRY and CDR2 SYGVKD. After removal of 6 bases from V and 7 bases from J, the junction contained 6 bases not matched to a gene. The CDR3 DNA is TGTGCCATCAGCCAACAGGGGAGGAATTCACCCCTCCACTTT. Translation gives CAISQQGRNSPLHF.

The chain joins TRBV5-1 to TRBJ2-2, with 12 bases aligning to TRBD1. Germline trimming cut 3 bases from V and 5 bases from J; bases unmatched to any gene: 8. Per the germline V gene, CDR1 is SGHRS and CDR2 is YFSETQ. This CDR3 region has 17 residues. The CDR3 DNA reads TGCGCCAGCAGCTCCGGGACAGGGGGCCCAACTACCGGGGAGCTGTTTTTT. Its translation: CASSSGTGGPTTGELFF.

V is TRBV6-1 and J is TRBJ1-3; no definite D call. This CDR3 contains 14 residues. V gave up 7 bases and J gave up 0 bases, with 10 bases separating them. Germline CDR1 is MNHNS and CDR2 is SASEGT. The CDR3 DNA follows: TGTGCCAGCATCCCGAAGCTCTCTGGAAACACCATATATTTT. It translates to CASIPKLSGNTIYF.

J is TRBJ2-1 and V is TRBV7-9; maybe TRBD1 (6 bases). CDR3 length: 14 amino acids. Germline CDR1 reads SEHNR; CDR2 reads FQNEAQ (reference sequence). V dropped 2 bases and J dropped 10 bases, with 15 bases sitting between them. Here the CDR3 reads CASSLTRQGSEQFF. In nucleotides, the CDR3 is TGTGCCAGCAGCTTAACTAGGCAGGGGAGCGAGCAGTTCTTC.

The V gene is TRBV14, the J gene TRBJ1-4, with a weak D call TRBD1 (6 bases). V shed 3 bases and J shed 9 bases, with 14 bases lying between them. Germline values: CDR1 SGHDN, CDR2 FVKESK. This CDR3 has 14 residues. The CDR3 region has the DNA TGTGCCAGCAGCCAGAATACAGGGCCGCAAAAACTGTTTTTT. This translates into CASSQNTGPQKLFF.